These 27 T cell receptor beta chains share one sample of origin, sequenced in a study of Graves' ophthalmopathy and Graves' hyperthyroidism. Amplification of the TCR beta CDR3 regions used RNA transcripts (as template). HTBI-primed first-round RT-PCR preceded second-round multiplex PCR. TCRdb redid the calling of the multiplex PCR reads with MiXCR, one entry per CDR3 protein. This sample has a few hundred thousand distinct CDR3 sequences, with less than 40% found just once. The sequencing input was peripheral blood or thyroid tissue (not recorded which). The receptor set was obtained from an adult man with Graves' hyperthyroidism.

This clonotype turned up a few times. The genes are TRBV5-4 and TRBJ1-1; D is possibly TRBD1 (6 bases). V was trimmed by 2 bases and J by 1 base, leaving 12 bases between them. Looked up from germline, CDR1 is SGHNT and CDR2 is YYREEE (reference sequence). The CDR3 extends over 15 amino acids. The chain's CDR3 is CASSLQGGWNTEAFF. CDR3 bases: TGTGCCAGCAGCTTACAAGGGGGGTGGAACACTGAAGCTTTCTTT.

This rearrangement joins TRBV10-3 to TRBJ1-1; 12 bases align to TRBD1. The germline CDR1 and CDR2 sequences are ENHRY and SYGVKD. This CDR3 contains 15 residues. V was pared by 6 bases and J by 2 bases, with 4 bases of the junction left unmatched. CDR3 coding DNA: TGTGCCATCAGCACCGGGACAGGGGGCAACACTGAAGCTTTCTTT. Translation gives CAISTGTGGNTEAFF.

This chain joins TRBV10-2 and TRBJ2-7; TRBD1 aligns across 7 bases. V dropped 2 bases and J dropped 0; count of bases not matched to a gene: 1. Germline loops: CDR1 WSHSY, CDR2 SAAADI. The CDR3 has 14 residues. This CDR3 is CASSEDRVSYEQYF. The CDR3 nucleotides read TGCGCCAGCAGTGAGGACAGGGTCTCCTACGAGCAGTACTTC.

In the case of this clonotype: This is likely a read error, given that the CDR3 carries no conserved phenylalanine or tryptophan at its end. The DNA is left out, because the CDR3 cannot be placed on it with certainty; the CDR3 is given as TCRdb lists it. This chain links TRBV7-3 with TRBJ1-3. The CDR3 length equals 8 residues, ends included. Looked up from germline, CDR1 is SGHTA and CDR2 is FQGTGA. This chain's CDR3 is CASSKGLA.

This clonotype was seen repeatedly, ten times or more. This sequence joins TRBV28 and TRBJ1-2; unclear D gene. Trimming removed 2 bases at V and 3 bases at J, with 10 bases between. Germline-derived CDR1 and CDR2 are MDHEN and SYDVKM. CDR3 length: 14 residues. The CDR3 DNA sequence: TGTGCCAGCAGTTTACCAGGACCTCACTATGGCTACACCTTC. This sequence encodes CASSLPGPHYGYTF.

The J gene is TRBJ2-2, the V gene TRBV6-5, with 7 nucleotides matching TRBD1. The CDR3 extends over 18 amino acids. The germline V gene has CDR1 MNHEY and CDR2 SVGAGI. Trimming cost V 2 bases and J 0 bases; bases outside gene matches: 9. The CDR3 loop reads CASSYEAGGSTNTGELFF. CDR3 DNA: TGTGCCAGCAGTTACGAAGCAGGGGGATCGACGAACACCGGGGAGCTGTTTTTT.

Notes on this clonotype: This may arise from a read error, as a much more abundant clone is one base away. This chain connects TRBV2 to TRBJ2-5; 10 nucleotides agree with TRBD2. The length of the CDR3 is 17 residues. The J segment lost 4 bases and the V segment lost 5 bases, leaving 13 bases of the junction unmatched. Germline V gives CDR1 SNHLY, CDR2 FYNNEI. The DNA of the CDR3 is TGTGCCAGCAGTTACTCATCTCAGCGGGGGGGCCGAGAGACCCAGTACTTC. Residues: CASSYSSQRGGRETQYF.

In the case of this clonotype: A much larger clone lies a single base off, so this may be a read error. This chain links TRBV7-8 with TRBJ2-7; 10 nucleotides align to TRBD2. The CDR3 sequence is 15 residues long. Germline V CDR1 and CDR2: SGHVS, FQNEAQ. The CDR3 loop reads CASSSGGTSVGEQCF. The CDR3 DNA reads TGTGCCAGCAGCTCGGGCGGGACTAGCGTCGGCGAGCAGTGCTTC.

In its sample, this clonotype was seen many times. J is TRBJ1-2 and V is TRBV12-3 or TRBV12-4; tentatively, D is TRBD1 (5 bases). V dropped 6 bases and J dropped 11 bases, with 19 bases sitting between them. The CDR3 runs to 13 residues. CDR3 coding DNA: TGTGCCAGCAGCCCCGGGACGTATGGGGGGTACACCTTC. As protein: CASSPGTYGGYTF.

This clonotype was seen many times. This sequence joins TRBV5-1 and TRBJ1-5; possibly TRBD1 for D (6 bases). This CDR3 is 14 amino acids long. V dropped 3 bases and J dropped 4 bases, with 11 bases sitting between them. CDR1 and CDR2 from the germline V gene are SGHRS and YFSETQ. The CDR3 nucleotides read TGCGCCAGCAGCTCCCGACAGGATAATCAGCCCCAGCATTTT. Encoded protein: CASSSRQDNQPQHF. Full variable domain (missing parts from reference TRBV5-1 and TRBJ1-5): KAGVTQTPRYLIKTRGQQVTLSCSPISGHRSVSWYQQTPGQGLQFLFEYFSETQRNKGNFPGRFSGRQFSNSRSEMNVSTLELGDSALYLCASSSRQDNQPQHFGDGTRLSIL.

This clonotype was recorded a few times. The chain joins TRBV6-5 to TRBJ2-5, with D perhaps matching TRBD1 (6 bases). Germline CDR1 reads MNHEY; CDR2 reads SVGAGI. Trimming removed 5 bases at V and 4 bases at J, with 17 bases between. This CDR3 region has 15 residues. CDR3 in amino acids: CASSPGTLGGETQYF. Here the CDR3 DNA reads TGTGCCAGCAGTCCAGGGACCTTAGGGGGAGAGACCCAGTACTTC.

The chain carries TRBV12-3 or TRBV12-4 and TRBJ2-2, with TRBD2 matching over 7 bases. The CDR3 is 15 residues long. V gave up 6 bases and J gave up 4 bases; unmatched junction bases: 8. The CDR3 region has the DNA TGTGCCAGCAGCCCGGGCCGCGGGAGCACCGGGGAGCTGTTTTTT. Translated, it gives CASSPGRGSTGELFF.

CDR3 nucleotide sequence: TGTGCCAGCCCGGGGACTAGCGGGAGGGCCGTCAATGAGCAGTTCTTC. As protein: CASPGTSGRAVNEQFF. The chain links TRBV2 to TRBJ2-7, with TRBD2 matching 16 bases. The J call may be mistaken, given a closer DNA end match to TRBJ2-1. Germline CDR1 and CDR2: SNHLY and FYNNEI. The CDR3 totals 16 residues.

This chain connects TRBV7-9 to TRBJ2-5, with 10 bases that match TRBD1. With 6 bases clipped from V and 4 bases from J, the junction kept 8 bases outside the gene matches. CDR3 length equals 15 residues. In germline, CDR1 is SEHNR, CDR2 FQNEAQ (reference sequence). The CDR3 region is CASSGRDRGGETQYF. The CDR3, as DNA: TGTGCCAGCAGTGGCCGGGACAGGGGAGGAGAGACCCAGTACTTC. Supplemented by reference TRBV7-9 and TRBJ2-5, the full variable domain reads DTGVSQNPRHKITKRGQNVTFRCDPISEHNRLYWYRQTLGQGPEFLTYFQNEAQLEKSRLLSDRFSAERPKGSFSTLEIQRTEQGDSAMYLCASSGRDRGGETQYFGPGTRLLVL.

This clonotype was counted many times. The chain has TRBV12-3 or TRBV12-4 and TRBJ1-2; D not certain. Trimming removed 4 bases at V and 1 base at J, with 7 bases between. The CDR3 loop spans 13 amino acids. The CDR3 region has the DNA TGTGCCAGCAGTTCCCGCTATAACTATGGCTACACCTTC. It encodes CASSSRYNYGYTF.

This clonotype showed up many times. CDR3 bases: TGCAGTGCTAGCAGCCCTTTAGGGACAGGGGGCATCGACCAGCATTTT. It codes for CSASSPLGTGGIDQHF. The chain carries TRBV20-1 and TRBJ1-5, with 12 bases aligning to TRBD1. The CDR3 has 16 amino acids. Germline V gives CDR1 DFQATT, CDR2 SNEGSKA (reference sequence). Trimming removed 3 bases from V and 12 bases from J; junction bases left unmatched: 15.

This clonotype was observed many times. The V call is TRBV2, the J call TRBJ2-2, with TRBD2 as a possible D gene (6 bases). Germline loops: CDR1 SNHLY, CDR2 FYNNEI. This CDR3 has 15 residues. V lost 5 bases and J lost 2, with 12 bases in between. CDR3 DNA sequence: TGTGCCAGCAGTACCGGGACTCTCAACACCGGGGAGCTGTTTTTT. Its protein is CASSTGTLNTGELFF.

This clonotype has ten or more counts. This CDR3 is CASSPPRSPYEQYF. The CDR3 DNA sequence: TGTGCCAGCAGTCCCCCACGGTCCCCCTACGAGCAGTACTTC. The chain employs TRBV6-5 and TRBJ2-7, with D unclear. V was cut by 5 bases and J by 2 bases, with 13 bases left in between. Germline V gives CDR1 MNHEY, CDR2 SVGAGI. The CDR3 is 14 amino acids.

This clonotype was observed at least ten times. The CDR3 here is CASRSIRGSGANVLTF. DNA for the CDR3: TGTGCCAGCAGATCTATTAGGGGATCTGGGGCCAACGTCCTGACTTTC. This rearrangement joins TRBV11-2 to TRBJ2-6; D is perhaps TRBD1 (5 bases). The CDR3 is 16 amino acids. The V and J ends lost 6 bases and 1 base respectively, with 13 bases between them. Germline assignment: CDR1 SGHAT and CDR2 FQNNGV.

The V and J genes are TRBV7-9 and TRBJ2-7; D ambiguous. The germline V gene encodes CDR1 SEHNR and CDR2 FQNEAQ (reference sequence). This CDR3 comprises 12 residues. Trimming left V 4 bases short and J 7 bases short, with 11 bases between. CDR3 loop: CASSSNILEQYF. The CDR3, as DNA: TGTGCCAGCAGCTCTAACATCCTGGAGCAGTACTTC.

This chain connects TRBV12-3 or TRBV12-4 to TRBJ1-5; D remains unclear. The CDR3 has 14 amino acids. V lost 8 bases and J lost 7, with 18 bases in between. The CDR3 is CASGLAGGEQPQHF. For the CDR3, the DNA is TGTGCCAGCGGACTAGCGGGAGGCGAGCAGCCCCAGCATTTT.

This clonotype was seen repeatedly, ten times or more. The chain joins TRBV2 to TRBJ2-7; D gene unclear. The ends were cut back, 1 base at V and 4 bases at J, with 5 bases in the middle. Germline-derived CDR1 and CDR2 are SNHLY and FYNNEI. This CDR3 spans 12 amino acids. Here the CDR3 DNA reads TGTGCCAGCAGTGAAGATGATTACGAGCAGTACTTC. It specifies CASSEDDYEQYF. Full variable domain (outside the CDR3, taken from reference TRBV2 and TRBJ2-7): EPEVTQTPSHQVTQMGQEVILRCVPISNHLYFYWYRQILGQKVEFLVSFYNNEISEKSEIFDDQFSVERPDGSNFTLKIRSTKLEDSAMYFCASSEDDYEQYFGPGTRLTVT.

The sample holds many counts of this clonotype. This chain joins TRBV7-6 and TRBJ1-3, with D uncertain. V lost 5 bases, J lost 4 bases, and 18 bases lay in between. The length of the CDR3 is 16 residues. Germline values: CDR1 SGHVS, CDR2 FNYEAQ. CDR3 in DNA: TGTGCCAGCAGCCCCGGGCGGGGAAGGAGAGGAAACACCATATATTTT. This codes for CASSPGRGRRGNTIYF.

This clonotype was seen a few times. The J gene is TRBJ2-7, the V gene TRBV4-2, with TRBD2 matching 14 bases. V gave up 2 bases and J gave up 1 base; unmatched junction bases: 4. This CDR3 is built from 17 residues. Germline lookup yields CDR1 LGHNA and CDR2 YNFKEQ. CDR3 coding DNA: TGTGCCAGCAGCCAAATGACTAGCGGGAGGGTATCCTACGAGCAGTACTTC. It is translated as CASSQMTSGRVSYEQYF.

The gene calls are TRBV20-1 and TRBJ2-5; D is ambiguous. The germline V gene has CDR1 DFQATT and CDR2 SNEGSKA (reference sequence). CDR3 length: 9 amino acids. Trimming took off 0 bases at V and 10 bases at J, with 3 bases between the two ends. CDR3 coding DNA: TGCAGTGCTAGAGATAACCAGTACTTC. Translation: CSARDNQYF.

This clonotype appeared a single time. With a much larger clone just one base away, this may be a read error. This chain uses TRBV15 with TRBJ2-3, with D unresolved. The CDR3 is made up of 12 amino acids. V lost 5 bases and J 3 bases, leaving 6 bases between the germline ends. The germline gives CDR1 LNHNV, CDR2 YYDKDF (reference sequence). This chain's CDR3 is CATSPRTDTQYF. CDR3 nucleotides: TGTGCCACCAGCCCCCGGACAGATACGCAGTATTTT.

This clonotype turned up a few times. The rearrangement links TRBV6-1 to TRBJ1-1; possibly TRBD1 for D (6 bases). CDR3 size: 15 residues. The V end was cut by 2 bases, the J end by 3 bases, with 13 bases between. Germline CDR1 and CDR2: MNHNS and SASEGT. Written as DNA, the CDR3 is TGTGCCAGCAGTGAAAGGTGGAGGGGGGACACTGAAGCTTTCTTT. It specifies CASSERWRGDTEAFF.